This T cell receptor beta chain was identified in a study of blood T cell repertoires in COVID-19. Across the study: Sites in the United States, Italy and Spain provided acute and convalescent COVID-19 samples.

Germline V gene sequence: CDR1 MNHNS, CDR2 SASEGT. With V trimmed by 2 bases and J by 6 bases, 5 bases remained unmatched. This CDR3 region has 14 residues. Profiling relied on immunoSEQ multiplex PCR, and the TCRdb table lists in-frame clones only, not all of them. Of about 200,000 clones in the sample, around 89% were seen once. The gene calls are TRBV6-1 and TRBJ1-2, with TRBD1 matching over 8 bases. The TCR originated in a young man who had recovered from COVID-19. Input material: PBMCs or T cells enriched from blood (not recorded which). The CDR3 spells CASSELGTGHGYTF. CDR3 coding DNA: TGTGCCAGCAGTGAACTCGGGACAGGTCATGGCTACACCTTC.